Ten or more counts support the clone carrying this T cell receptor beta chain. V lost 0 bases, J lost 6 bases, and 9 bases stayed unmatched. In germline, CDR1 is SGHTS, CDR2 YDEGEE. This CDR3 is built from 16 residues. The data originate from a study of neurological immune-mediated disorders. The unsorted libraries were made from 2 million PBMCs kept at -80 C. A single run covered 15-18 subjects with over 180 million TCR-beta sequences. TCRdb recomputed calls from the 5' RACE reads with MiXCR, one row per CDR3 protein. The table records some 50,000 distinct CDR3 sequences, 1.9% of them present only once.

Material for sequencing was PBMCs. This rearrangement joins TRBV5-8 to TRBJ1-5; 7 bases are shared with TRBD1. This receptor was obtained from a woman in her forties with multiple sclerosis. The CDR3 coding sequence is TGTGCCAGCAGCTTGGAATGGAGGGGGCGCGGTCAGCCCCAGCATTTT. The encoded protein is CASSLEWRGRGQPQHF.